The source of this T cell receptor beta chain is a study of CD8 T cells in Susac syndrome. RNA amounts of about 0.45 to 1 ug underwent reverse transcription with random hexamers. Amplification of TCR beta CDR3 spanned 54 Vbeta and 13 Jbeta via immunoSEQ multiplex PCR. TCRdb reprocessed the immunoSEQ multiplex PCR reads via MiXCR and lists one record per CDR3 protein. The sample has about 66,000 distinct CDR3 sequences; roughly 94% are singletons. In this sample, this clonotype turned up once. In the multiple sclerosis control group, patients were treatment-naive and had stable or active relapsing-remitting disease. CDR3 size: 14 residues. Germline CDR1 reads MDHEN; CDR2 reads SYDVKM. V was shortened by 6 bases and J by 2 bases, with 14 bases between the two germline ends.

What was sequenced was CD8+ T cells from PBMCs. The chain uses TRBV28 and TRBJ2-7; tentatively, D is TRBD1 (6 bases). This clonotype originated in a human donor with multiple sclerosis. The CDR3, as DNA: TGTGCCAGCAGCCCCGGCAGGGGCCCCTACGAGCAGTACTTC. Protein product: CASSPGRGPYEQYF.